A selection of T cell receptor beta chains follows, all from one sample in a study of Graves' ophthalmopathy and Graves' hyperthyroidism. MiXCR, run by TCRdb on the multiplex PCR reads, gives a single entry per CDR3 protein. Seen here are around 1.1 million distinct CDR3 sequences, about 36% observed once, and the top ten hold roughly 10%. Sequencing input: peripheral blood or thyroid tissue (not recorded which). These receptor sequences come from an adult man with Graves' hyperthyroidism. Both conserved end residues are part of each CDR3. The D gene is left open where the match is weak. Not all rows give a size; the values are once, few, many and, for expanded clones, a class.

d_call clone_size cdr3_length j_call v_call cdr3_nt cdr3_aa
NA once 12 TRBJ2-2 TRBV20-1 TGCAGTGCTAGTTCCGGGACAGGGGAGCTGTTTTTT CSASSGTGELFF
NA NA 16 TRBJ1-6 TRBV11-2 TGTGCCAGCAGCTTAGCCTCTACAGGGTTGGTTTCACCCCTCCACTTT CASSLASTGLVSPLHF
NA many 15 TRBJ1-5 TRBV7-2 TGTGCCAGCAGCTCCAACTTACGGGGCAATCAGCCCCAGCATTTT CASSSNLRGNQPQHF
NA NA 18 TRBJ1-4 TRBV11-1 TGTGCCAGCAGCCCCGGTTTTTCGGGAAAACTCGGGGGTGAAAAACTGTTTTTT CASSPGFSGKLGGEKLFF
TRBD1 NA 13 TRBJ2-5 TRBV29-1 TGCAGCTTCGGGACAGGGGCGGGGGAGACCCAGTACTTC CSFGTGAGETQYF
NA many 12 TRBJ2-7 TRBV7-8 TGTGCCAGCAGCTTAGCGGCGCGGGAGCAGTACTTC CASSLAAREQYF
NA once 14 TRBJ2-7 TRBV7-2 TGTGCCAGCAGCTGGGGGCCCGGAACCTACGGGCAGTACTTC CASSWGPGTYGQYF
NA NA 12 TRBJ2-7 TRBV7-7 TGTGCCAGCAGCACAGGGAATCGCGAGCAGTACTTC CASSTGNREQYF
TRBD2 many 14 TRBJ2-7 TRBV29-1 TGCAGCGTGGGGGGACTAGCGGGAAAGTACGAGCAGTACTTC CSVGGLAGKYEQYF
NA many 13 TRBJ2-5 TRBV5-4 TGTGCCAGCAGCTTGTCAGGGTCTGAGACCCAGTACTTC CASSLSGSETQYF
NA many 14 TRBJ1-4 TRBV13 TGTGCCAGCAGCTCCAAGGGGGGTAATGAAAAACTGTTTTTT CASSSKGGNEKLFF
TRBD1 NA 14 TRBJ1-5 TRBV19 TGTGCCACCAGGGACAGGGGGAACGATCAGCCCCAGCATTTT CATRDRGNDQPQHF
NA NA 15 TRBJ2-7 TRBV12-3/TRBV12-4 TGTGCCAGCAGCAACGACGGGGTCGCCGGCTACGAGCAGTACTTC CASSNDGVAGYEQYF
NA many 17 TRBJ1-1 TRBV5-6 TGTGCCAGCAGCCCCCTTGCCGGCGACCGGGCTAACACTGAAGCTTTCTTT CASSPLAGDRANTEAFF
NA NA 18 TRBJ2-2 TRBV7-9 TGTGCCAGCAGCTTCTTTCCGTGGGGAGAACCGAACACCGGGGAGCTGTTTTTT CASSFFPWGEPNTGELFF
NA many 12 TRBJ1-1 TRBV5-4 TGTGCCAGCAGTAAGGGAGGGCCTGAAGCTTTCTTT CASSKGGPEAFF
NA NA 14 TRBJ1-3 TRBV7-9 TGTGCCAGCAGCTTGACGACAGGACGAAACACCATATATTTT CASSLTTGRNTIYF
NA many 16 TRBJ2-7 TRBV7-9 TGTGCCAGCAGCCTGATCGCGGCTAGCGACGTCTACGAGCAGTACTTC CASSLIAASDVYEQYF
NA NA 15 TRBJ2-2 TRBV20-1 TGCAGTGCTAGCCCGGGACAAATGAACACCGGGGAGCTCAGGTTT CSASPGQMNTGELRF
TRBD2 NA 15 TRBJ2-3 TRBV10-3 TGTGCCAGCAGTTCTTCTAGCGGACTCACAGATACGCAGTATTTT CASSSSSGLTDTQYF
TRBD2 NA 14 TRBJ2-2 TRBV29-1 TGCAGCGCGGGGGGGGACTCCTACACCGGGGAGCTGTTTTTT CSAGGDSYTGELFF
NA many 14 TRBJ1-1 TRBV4-3 TGCGCCAGCAGCCAAGTAGTGTCGAACACTGAAGCTTTCTTT CASSQVVSNTEAFF
NA NA 16 TRBJ1-3 TRBV7-2 TGTGCCAGCAGCTTATTTTACGGGGGCTCTGGAAACACCATATATTTT CASSLFYGGSGNTIYF
TRBD2 many 12 TRBJ2-5 TRBV6-6 TGTGCCAGCCTGGGGGGGCAAGAGACCCAGTACTTC CASLGGQETQYF
TRBD1 many 14 TRBJ2-7 TRBV19 TGTGCCACCTCCCCCGGGACAGATGGTTACGAGCAGTACTTC CATSPGTDGYEQYF
NA few 15 TRBJ2-2 TRBV20-1 TGCAGTGCTAGATATCAGGGGCGGGCCACCGGGGAGCTGTTTTTT CSARYQGRATGELFF
NA many 12 TRBJ1-2 TRBV7-8 TGTGCCAGCAGCTCAGTGGCCAATGGCTACACCTTC CASSSVANGYTF
TRBD1 few 12 TRBJ2-7 TRBV28 TGTGCCGGACAGGAAGGTATGGGCGAGCAGTACTTC CAGQEGMGEQYF
NA many 15 TRBJ1-5 TRBV12-3/TRBV12-4 TGTGCCAGCAGCAACCGGGACGGCAGCAATCAGCCCCAGCATTTT CASSNRDGSNQPQHF
NA NA 15 TRBJ2-7 TRBV29-1 TGCAGCGTTGGGTCGGCGGACACCGGCGTTAACGAGCAGTACTTC CSVGSADTGVNEQYF
NA many 12 TRBJ2-7 TRBV10-2 TGCGCCAGCGGAGAACCGCCCTACGAGCAGTACTTC CASGEPPYEQYF
TRBD1 NA 15 TRBJ2-7 TRBV7-9 TGTGCCACCAGCTTATACGGACAGGGGAGGAACGAGCAGTACTTC CATSLYGQGRNEQYF
NA many 14 TRBJ2-5 TRBV20-1 TGCAGTGCAAAGGATGCGCAGCGTGGAGAGACCCAGTACTTC CSAKDAQRGETQYF
NA many 11 TRBJ2-7 TRBV2 TGTGCCAGCAGTGAAGTCTGGGAGCAGTACTTC CASSEVWEQYF
NA NA 13 TRBJ1-3 TRBV29-1 TGCAGCGTAAAAAATAGCACTGGAAACACCATATATTTT CSVKNSTGNTIYF
TRBD1 NA 17 TRBJ1-5 TRBV6-5 TGTGCCAGCACCGGACAGGGTGGGATGATCCAGGGTCAGCCCCAGCATTTT CASTGQGGMIQGQPQHF
NA many 16 TRBJ1-4 TRBV12-3/TRBV12-4 TGTGCCAGCAGTCCACCTAGCGCAGGGGAGGATGAAAAACTGTTTTTT CASSPPSAGEDEKLFF
TRBD2 NA 16 TRBJ2-2 TRBV20-1 TGCAGTGCTAGAGATTTCCGGGGGGCGAACACCGGGGAGCTGTTTTTT CSARDFRGANTGELFF
NA NA 15 TRBJ2-2 TRBV5-1 TGCGACAGCAGCTTGGTGGACGGGGAAGGCGGGGAGCTGTTTTTT CDSSLVDGEGGELFF
NA NA 12 TRBJ2-7 TRBV6-5 TGTGCCAGCAGTTACCTCACGGGGGTGCAGTACTTC CASSYLTGVQYF
NA NA 13 TRBJ2-7 TRBV20-1 TGCAGTGCTACAAAGACAATTTCCTACGAGCAGTACTTC CSATKTISYEQYF
NA NA 13 TRBJ1-2 TRBV6-6 TGTGCCAGCAGCCCGGACGGGCCGTTAGGCTACACCTTC CASSPDGPLGYTF
NA many 13 TRBJ1-1 TRBV2 TGTGCCAGCAGTGAAGAGGTAAACACTGAAGCTTTCTTT CASSEEVNTEAFF
TRBD2 NA 15 TRBJ2-7 TRBV7-2 TGTGCCAGCGGCCGGCGGGGGGGGTTCTGGGACGAGCAGTACTTC CASGRRGGFWDEQYF
TRBD1 once 15 TRBJ2-2 TRBV25-1 TGTGCCAGCAGAGAGGCAGGGACAGCAAGAGGGGAGCTGTTTTTT CASREAGTARGELFF
NA few 15 TRBJ2-7 TRBV11-2 TGTGCCAGCAGAAAGGGATCGGGATTCTCCTACGAGCAGTACTTC CASRKGSGFSYEQYF
NA NA 13 TRBJ2-7 TRBV12-3/TRBV12-4 TGTGCCAGCAGTTTAAGTTCCTTCTACGAGCAGTACTTC CASSLSSFYEQYF
TRBD1 few 15 TRBJ2-2 TRBV11-2 TGTGCCAGCAGCCCCCAGGGGACAGGGACCGGGGAGCTGTTTTTT CASSPQGTGTGELFF
TRBD1 many 15 TRBJ1-1 TRBV7-8 TGTGCCAGCAGCCTGACCGGGACAGCCCCCGTCGAGGTTTTCTTT CASSLTGTAPVEVFF
NA many 15 TRBJ2-7 TRBV2 TGTGCCAGCAGTGTGTCCATCGCCGACATTTACGAGCAGTACTTC CASSVSIADIYEQYF
NA NA 14 TRBJ1-1 TRBV29-1 TGCAGCGGAGGACCGGGATGGGGAGCCAACCAAGCTTTCTTT CSGGPGWGANQAFF